What follows is one T cell receptor (beta chain) and its context. The sample comes from a study of blood T cell repertoires in COVID-19. Looking at the study overall: Material from acute and convalescent COVID-19 was sourced from the United States, Italy and Spain. In each case, the material was cDNA or gDNA derived from T cells, B-cell-depleted T cells, or PBMCs.

As processed by the authors: The assay estimated nucleated cells by amplifying reference gene primers. The table came from immunoSEQ multiplex PCR; TCRdb's copy has only in-frame clones and leaves some out. V and J calls and clone size are given by that table; D and trimming were obtained from the DNA. The sample holds roughly 100,000 clones, around 90% seen once. Per germline, CDR1 MNHEY and CDR2 SVGAGI. The CDR3 length is 13 residues. V lost 8 bases to trimming and J lost 1 base, with 11 bases between them. The sample was peripheral blood. The TCR was taken from a woman aged 55 to 70 with acute or convalescent COVID-19. This chain connects TRBV6-5 to TRBJ1-2; D might be TRBD1 (5 bases). This CDR3 reads CASRTTSNYGYTF. The CDR3 DNA reads as TGTGCCAGCCGGACAACAAGTAACTATGGCTACACCTTC.